The next 23 T cell receptor beta chains were all read from a single sample in a study of technical replicates of blood from four donors. Only in-frame clones appear in the TCRdb table, and some are missing; sequencing was by immunoSEQ multiplex PCR. Here the sample spans under 95,000 clones, around 94% being singletons. The sequenced sample consisted of T cells isolated from PBMCs. These receptors were collected from a human donor in good health.

This clone was observed once. V usage is TRBV13 and J usage is TRBJ2-1; 7 bases are shared with TRBD1. The CDR3 runs 14 residues. Trimming at V came to 7 bases and at J to 3 bases, leaving 6 bases not matched to a gene. Germline CDR1 and CDR2: PRHDT and FYEKMQ (reference sequence). CDR3 bases: TGTGCCAGCAAGAAGGGGGCGCGCTACAATGAGCAGTTCTTC. This codes for CASKKGARYNEQFF.

V usage is TRBV11-2 and J usage is TRBJ2-7; 9 nucleotides agree with TRBD2. V lost 4 bases and J lost 9; bases outside the gene matches: 25. This CDR3 region has 19 residues. Germline-derived CDR1 and CDR2 are SGHAT and FQNNGV. This CDR3 is CASSSNPEEASGALGGQYF. Written as DNA, the CDR3 is TGTGCCAGCAGCTCAAACCCTGAAGAGGCTAGCGGGGCTCTCGGGGGGCAGTACTTC.

The CDR3 region has the DNA TGTGCCAGCAGGCTAGCAGGAACCTACGAGCAGTACTTC. Its translation is CASRLAGTYEQYF. The V gene is TRBV6-5, the J gene TRBJ2-7; perhaps TRBD2 as D (5 bases). The CDR3 extends over 13 amino acids. Germline CDR1 is MNHEY and CDR2 is SVGAGI. Deletions cut 6 bases from V and 2 bases from J, with 11 bases between.

Only one count was recorded for this clone. The junction differs from germline at one of its ends, possibly a read error. The chain has TRBV10-2 and TRBJ2-1; 10 nucleotides agree with TRBD2. CDR3 size: 13 residues. Germline CDR1 WSHSY, CDR2 SAAADI. CDR3 DNA: TGCGCCAGCAGTATCCTCGGGACTAGCGATCGGGTCTTC. Protein: CASSILGTSDRVF.

Only a few counts were recorded for this clone. The rearrangement uses TRBV7-9 and TRBJ2-1; 7 nucleotides align to TRBD2. The CDR3 loop spans 14 amino acids. Germline trimming cut 2 bases from V and 4 bases from J; bases unmatched to any gene: 2. Germline V gene data show CDR1 as SEHNR and CDR2 as FQNEAQ (reference sequence). Written as DNA, the CDR3 is TGTGCCAGCAGCTTAAGCGGGGTATACAATGAGCAGTTCTTC. Translating it yields CASSLSGVYNEQFF.

The chain joins TRBV19 to TRBJ2-5; D possibly corresponds to TRBD2 (7 bases). Germline CDR1 is LNHDA and CDR2 is SQIVND (reference sequence). Trimming left V 4 bases short and J 4 bases short, with 19 bases between. This CDR3 is 16 amino acids long. This chain's CDR3 is CASSRKGLGGGETQYF. CDR3 coding DNA: TGTGCCAGTAGTAGGAAGGGGTTAGGGGGGGGAGAGACCCAGTACTTC.

V gene TRBV19 combines with J gene TRBJ2-3, with D maybe TRBD2 (6 bases). The CDR3 length is 15 residues. The germline V gene encodes CDR1 LNHDA and CDR2 SQIVND (reference sequence). V dropped 5 bases and J dropped 0 bases, with 12 bases sitting between them. Here the CDR3 DNA reads TGTGCCAGTAGTTTGTCCAGCGGGAGCACAGATACGCAGTATTTT. Protein product: CASSLSSGSTDTQYF.

The chain's CDR3 is CASSYEGGIQYF. The CDR3 nucleotides are TGTGCCAGCAGTTACGAGGGCGGCATTCAGTACTTC. The V and J genes are TRBV27 and TRBJ2-4; tentative D call: TRBD2 (5 bases). Per germline, CDR1 MNHEY and CDR2 SMNVEV (reference sequence). The V and J ends lost 4 bases and 9 bases respectively, with 10 bases between them. The CDR3 is made up of 12 amino acids.

V gene TRBV7-9 combines with J gene TRBJ2-5, with no clear D. The CDR3 is made up of 14 amino acids. V was cut by 0 bases and J by 3 bases, with 8 bases left in between. Germline V gives CDR1 SEHNR, CDR2 FQNEAQ (reference sequence). DNA for the CDR3: TGTGCCAGCAGCTTAGCGAACAGCAAAGAGACCCAGTACTTC. It translates to CASSLANSKETQYF.

The chain links TRBV6-6 to TRBJ2-3, with a tentative D call TRBD2 (5 bases). Germline V gene data show CDR1 as MNHNY and CDR2 as SVGAGI (reference sequence). This CDR3 comprises 13 residues. Trimming shortened V by 4 bases and J by 5 bases, and 10 bases separated the two germline ends. Here the CDR3 DNA reads TGTGCCAGCAGTTCCGAAGCGGAAGATACGCAGTATTTT. Translated: CASSSEAEDTQYF.

This rearrangement joins TRBV19 to TRBJ1-5, with a weak D call TRBD1 (5 bases). The V end was cut by 1 base, the J end by 4 bases, with 14 bases between. This CDR3 spans 16 amino acids. Germline CDR1 and CDR2: LNHDA and SQIVND (reference sequence). DNA for the CDR3: TGTGCCAGTAGTATAGTGAGGACAACCCCGAATCAGCCCCAGCATTTT. Translating it yields CASSIVRTTPNQPQHF.

The chain couples TRBV11-3 to TRBJ2-2; 10 bases agree with TRBD1. The V gene end was trimmed by 8 bases and the J gene end by 2 bases; junction bases not matched to a gene: 5. This CDR3 spans 15 amino acids. Per germline, CDR1 SGHNT and CDR2 YENEEA. The CDR3 protein is CASGRDRGNTGELFF. As DNA, the CDR3 is TGTGCCAGCGGCAGGGACAGGGGAAACACCGGGGAGCTGTTTTTT.

The rearrangement uses TRBV12-5 and TRBJ2-7; D may be TRBD1 (5 bases). CDR3 size: 15 residues. V lost 2 bases and J lost 1, with 12 bases in between. The germline CDR1 and CDR2 sequences are LGHNT and FRNRAP. The CDR3, as DNA: TGTGCTAGTGGTTTGCCAGGGCAAAGATCCTACGAGCAGTACTTC. As protein: CASGLPGQRSYEQYF.

Here the CDR3 reads CASSFSGRGVWGYTF. The DNA for the CDR3 is TGTGCCAGCAGCTTTTCCGGGAGGGGCGTATGGGGCTACACCTTC. The V gene is TRBV5-6, the J gene TRBJ1-2; a weak D match, TRBD1 (5 bases). The germline V and J ends were trimmed by 2 bases and 8 bases, with 19 bases remaining between them. The germline V gene encodes CDR1 SGHDT and CDR2 YYEEEE. The CDR3 is 15 amino acids.

This chain uses TRBV6-5 with TRBJ1-2, with 7 bases fitting TRBD1. Losses at the gene ends were 4 bases for V and 6 bases for J; bases not matched to a gene: 14. CDR1 and CDR2 (germline): MNHEY, SVGAGI. The CDR3 contains 16 residues. CDR3: CASSSTGPFRGDGYTF. The CDR3 DNA is TGTGCCAGCAGTTCGACAGGGCCATTCCGGGGTGATGGCTACACCTTC.

The chain couples TRBV19 to TRBJ2-4, with 13 nucleotides matching TRBD2. Trimming took 4 bases from V and 0 from J; bases not matched to a gene: 9. The CDR3 extends over 19 amino acids. Germline V gene data show CDR1 as LNHDA and CDR2 as SQIVND (reference sequence). This CDR3 reads CASSTKLAGGNIAKNIQYF. CDR3 nucleotide sequence: TGTGCCAGTAGTACAAAACTAGCGGGGGGGAATATAGCCAAAAACATTCAGTACTTC.

The chain joins TRBV6-5 to TRBJ2-2, with 7 positions matching TRBD1. The ends lost 2 bases at V and 5 bases at J; junction bases unmatched: 8. From germline, CDR1 is MNHEY and CDR2 SVGAGI. This CDR3 has 16 amino acids. The CDR3 nucleotides read TGTGCCAGCAGTTACGCAGGGGGTTTTAGGACCGGGGAGCTGTTTTTT. This codes for CASSYAGGFRTGELFF.

This clone is a singleton in its sample. The junction and the germline gene differ at one end; a read error may be behind it. The V and J genes are TRBV28 and TRBJ1-2; D not certain. CDR1 and CDR2 (germline): MDHEN, SYDVKM. The CDR3 has 13 residues. The CDR3 loop reads CASHERIPSGRSF. Written as DNA, the CDR3 is TGTGCCAGCCATGAACGGATCCCTTCGGGGAGGTCCTTC.

The gene calls are TRBV5-6 and TRBJ1-3, with TRBD1 as a possible D gene (5 bases). V was trimmed by 2 bases and J by 0 bases, leaving 12 bases between them. In germline, CDR1 is SGHDT, CDR2 YYEEEE. The CDR3 is 16 residues long. The CDR3 bases are TGTGCCAGCAGCTTCAATCTGCAGGGCTCTGGAAACACCATATATTTT. This gives the protein CASSFNLQGSGNTIYF.

The CDR3 protein is CAWRARGYEQYF. The CDR3 DNA reads as TGTGCCTGGAGGGCAAGGGGCTACGAGCAGTACTTC. The genes are TRBV30 and TRBJ2-7, with D possibly matching TRBD1 (5 bases). The CDR3 extends over 12 amino acids. V was shortened by 3 bases and J by 3 bases, with 9 bases between the two germline ends. CDR1 is GTSNPN, CDR2 SVGIG, per germline (reference sequence).

The chain joins TRBV7-8 to TRBJ2-5, with a possible D match to TRBD2 (5 bases). The CDR3 loop spans 15 amino acids. V lost 6 bases and J lost 3, with 17 bases in between. Germline V lookup: CDR1 SGHVS, CDR2 FQNEAQ. Here the CDR3 reads CASSGRTEPKETQYF. CDR3 DNA sequence: TGTGCCAGCAGTGGGAGAACCGAGCCTAAAGAGACCCAGTACTTC. Supplemented by reference TRBV7-8 and TRBJ2-5, the full variable domain reads GAGVSQSPRYKVAKRGQDVALRCDPISGHVSLFWYQQALGQGPEFLTYFQNEAQLDKSGLPSDRFFAERPEGSVSTLKIQRTQQEDSAVYLCASSGRTEPKETQYFGPGTRLLVL.

CDR3 sequence: CASSQTSTGLSHGYTF. CDR3 in DNA: TGTGCCAGCAGCCAAACCTCAACAGGGTTATCGCATGGCTACACCTTC. The chain combines TRBV4-2 with TRBJ1-2, with D perhaps TRBD1 (6 bases). Trimming removed 2 bases at V and 6 bases at J, with 19 bases between. CDR1 and CDR2 from the germline V gene are LGHNA and YNFKEQ. The CDR3 runs to 16 residues.

The chain links TRBV7-3 to TRBJ1-2; 7 bases line up with TRBD1. V dropped 5 bases and J dropped 2; count of bases not matched to a gene: 5. The CDR3 extends over 14 amino acids. The germline V gene encodes CDR1 SGHTA and CDR2 FQGTGA. The CDR3 here is CASSPGGQNYGYTF. CDR3 sequence (DNA): TGTGCCAGCAGCCCCGGGGGACAGAACTATGGCTACACCTTC.